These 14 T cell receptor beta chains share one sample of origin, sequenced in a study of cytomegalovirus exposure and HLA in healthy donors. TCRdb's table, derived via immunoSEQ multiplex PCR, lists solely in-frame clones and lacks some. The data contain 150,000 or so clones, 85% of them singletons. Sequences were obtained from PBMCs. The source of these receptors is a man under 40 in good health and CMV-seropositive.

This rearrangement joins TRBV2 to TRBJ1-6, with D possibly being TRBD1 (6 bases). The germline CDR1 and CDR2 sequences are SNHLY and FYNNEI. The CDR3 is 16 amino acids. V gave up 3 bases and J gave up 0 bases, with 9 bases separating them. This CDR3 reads CASSDGQSSYNSPLHF. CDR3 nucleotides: TGTGCCAGCAGTGACGGACAGAGCTCCTATAATTCACCCCTCCACTTT.

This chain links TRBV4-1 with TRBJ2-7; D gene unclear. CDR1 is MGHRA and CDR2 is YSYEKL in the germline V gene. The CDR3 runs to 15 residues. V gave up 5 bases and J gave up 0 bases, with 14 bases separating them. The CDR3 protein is CASSSVGRASYEQYF. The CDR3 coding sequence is TGCGCCAGCAGCTCAGTGGGCAGAGCCTCCTACGAGCAGTACTTC.

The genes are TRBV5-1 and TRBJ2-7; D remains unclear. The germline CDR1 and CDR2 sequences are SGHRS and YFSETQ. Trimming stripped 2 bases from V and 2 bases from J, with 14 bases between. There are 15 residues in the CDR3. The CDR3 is CASSFTNPTTYEQYF. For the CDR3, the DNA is TGCGCCAGCAGCTTTACAAACCCCACTACCTACGAGCAGTACTTC. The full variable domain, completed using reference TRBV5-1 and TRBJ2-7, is KAGVTQTPRYLIKTRGQQVTLSCSPISGHRSVSWYQQTPGQGLQFLFEYFSETQRNKGNFPGRFSGRQFSNSRSEMNVSTLELGDSALYLCASSFTNPTTYEQYFGPGTRLTVT.

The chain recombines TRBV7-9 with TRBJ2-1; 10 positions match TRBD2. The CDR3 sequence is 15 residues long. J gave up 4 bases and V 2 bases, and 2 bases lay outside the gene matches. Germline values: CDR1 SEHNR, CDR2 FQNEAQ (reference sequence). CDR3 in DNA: TGTGCCAGCAGCTTACTAGCGGGGGAATACAATGAGCAGTTCTTC. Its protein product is CASSLLAGEYNEQFF.

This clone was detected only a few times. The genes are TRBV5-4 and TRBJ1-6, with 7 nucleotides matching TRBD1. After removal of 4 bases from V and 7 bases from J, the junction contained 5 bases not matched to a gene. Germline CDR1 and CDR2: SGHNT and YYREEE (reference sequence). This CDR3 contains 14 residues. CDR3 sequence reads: CASSPRDSNSPLHF. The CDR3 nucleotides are TGTGCCAGCAGCCCGCGGGACAGCAATTCACCCCTCCACTTT. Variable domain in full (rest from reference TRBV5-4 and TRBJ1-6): ETGVTQSPTHLIKTRGQQVTLRCSSQSGHNTVSWYQQALGQGPQFIFQYYREEENGRGNFPPRFSGLQFPNYSSELNVNALELDDSALYLCASSPRDSNSPLHFGNGTRLTVT.

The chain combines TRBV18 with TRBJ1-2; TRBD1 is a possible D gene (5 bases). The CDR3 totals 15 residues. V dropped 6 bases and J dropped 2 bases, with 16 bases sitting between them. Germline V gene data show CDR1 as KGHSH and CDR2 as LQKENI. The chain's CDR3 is CASSPRPTENYGYTF. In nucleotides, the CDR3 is TGTGCCAGCTCCCCGAGACCGACAGAGAACTATGGCTACACCTTC. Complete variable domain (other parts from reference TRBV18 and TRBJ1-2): NAGVMQNPRHLVRRRGQEARLRCSPMKGHSHVYWYRQLPEEGLKFMVYLQKENIIDESGMPKERFSAEFPKEGPSILRIQQVVRGDSAAYFCASSPRPTENYGYTFGSGTRLTVV.

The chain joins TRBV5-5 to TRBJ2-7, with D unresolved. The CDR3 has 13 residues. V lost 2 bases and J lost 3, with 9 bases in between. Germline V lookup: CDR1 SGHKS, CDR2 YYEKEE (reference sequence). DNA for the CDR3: TGTGCCAGCAGCTTCCCGGGTGTCTACGAGCAGTACTTC. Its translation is CASSFPGVYEQYF. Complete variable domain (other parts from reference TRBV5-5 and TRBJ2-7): DAGVTQSPTHLIKTRGQQVTLRCSPISGHKSVSWYQQVLGQGPQFIFQYYEKEERGRGNFPDRFSARQFPNYSSELNVNALLLGDSALYLCASSFPGVYEQYFGPGTRLTVT.

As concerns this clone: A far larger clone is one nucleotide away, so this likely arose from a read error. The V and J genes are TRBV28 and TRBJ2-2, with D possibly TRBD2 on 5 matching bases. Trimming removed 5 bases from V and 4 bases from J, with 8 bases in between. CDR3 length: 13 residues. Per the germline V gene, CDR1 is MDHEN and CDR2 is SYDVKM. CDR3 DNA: TGTGCCAGCAGTCTCCGGGGCACCGGGGAGCTGTTTTTT. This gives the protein CASSLRGTGELFF.

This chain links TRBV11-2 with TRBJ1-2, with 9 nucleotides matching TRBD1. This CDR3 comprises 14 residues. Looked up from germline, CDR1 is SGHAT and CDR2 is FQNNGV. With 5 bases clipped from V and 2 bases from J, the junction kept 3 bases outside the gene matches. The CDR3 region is CASSPGQGNYGYTF. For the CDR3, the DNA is TGTGCCAGCAGCCCCGGACAGGGGAACTATGGCTACACCTTC.

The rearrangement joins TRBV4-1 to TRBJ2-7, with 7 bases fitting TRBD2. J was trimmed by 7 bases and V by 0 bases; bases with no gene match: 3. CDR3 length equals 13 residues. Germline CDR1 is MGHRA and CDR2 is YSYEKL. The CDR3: CASSQEGAGEQYF. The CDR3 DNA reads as TGCGCCAGCAGCCAAGAAGGAGCGGGGGAGCAGTACTTC.

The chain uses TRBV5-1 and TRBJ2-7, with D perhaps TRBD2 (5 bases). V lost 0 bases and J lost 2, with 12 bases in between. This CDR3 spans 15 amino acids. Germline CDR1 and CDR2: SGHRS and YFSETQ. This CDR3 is CASSLAGGAPYEQYF. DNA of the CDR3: TGCGCCAGCAGCTTGGCCGGAGGTGCCCCCTACGAGCAGTACTTC.

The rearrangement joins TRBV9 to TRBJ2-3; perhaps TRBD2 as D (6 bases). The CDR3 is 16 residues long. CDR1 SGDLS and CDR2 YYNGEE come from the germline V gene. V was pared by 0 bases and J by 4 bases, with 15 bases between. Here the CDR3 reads CASSVDRWGDPDTQYF. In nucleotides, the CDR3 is TGTGCCAGCAGCGTAGATCGGTGGGGGGATCCAGATACGCAGTATTTT.

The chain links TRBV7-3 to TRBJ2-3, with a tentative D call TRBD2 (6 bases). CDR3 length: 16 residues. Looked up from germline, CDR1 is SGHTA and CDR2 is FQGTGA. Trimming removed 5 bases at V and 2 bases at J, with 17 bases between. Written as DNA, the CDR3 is TGTGCCAGCAGCCCCTCCGGGACTGGATCCACAGATACGCAGTATTTT. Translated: CASSPSGTGSTDTQYF.

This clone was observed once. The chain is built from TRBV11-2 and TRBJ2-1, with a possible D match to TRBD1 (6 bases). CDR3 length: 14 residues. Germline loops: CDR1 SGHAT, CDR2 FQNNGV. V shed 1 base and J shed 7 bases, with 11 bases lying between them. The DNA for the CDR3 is TGTGCCAGCAGCTTAGGCTACAGGGCTAATGAGCAGTTCTTC. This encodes CASSLGYRANEQFF.